One sample yielded the 13 T cell receptor beta chains listed below, sequenced in a study of blood T cell repertoires in COVID-19 (dated by TCRdb to the early 2020s). Preparation of the library involved the immunoSEQ multiplex PCR assay. TCRdb stores this immuneACCESS table with in-frame sequences only. Part of the clones is absent; in the studies checked, under half of the shortfall reflects unresolved V genes, and no reason is known for the rest. This sample has under 200,000 clones in its table, and over 75% of those were observed once. Around 2.3% of the sample rests with the top ten. Sample: peripheral blood. Every receptor here comes from a man aged 35-49 years with active or convalescent COVID-19.

The rearrangement uses TRBV6-5 and TRBJ2-6; TRBD2 might be the D (6 bases). The CDR3 contains 15 residues. The germline V gene encodes CDR1 MNHEY and CDR2 SVGAGI. Between the trimmed V and J ends, which lost 7 bases and 2 bases, there was a span of 12 bases. The CDR3 DNA reads TGTGCCAGCACCACACGGGGGACTGGGGCCAACGTCCTGACTTTC. This codes for CASTTRGTGANVLTF.

J is TRBJ2-2 and V is TRBV6-2 or TRBV6-3; 16 nucleotides match TRBD2. The CDR3 is 17 amino acids. Per germline, CDR1 MNHEY and CDR2 SVGEGT. Trimming removed 6 bases from V and 5 bases from J; junction bases left unmatched: 6. CDR3 sequence: CASSRGTSGGATGELFF. As DNA, the CDR3 is TGTGCCAGCAGCCGCGGGACTAGCGGGGGGGCAACCGGGGAGCTGTTTTTT.

This chain links TRBV6-4 with TRBJ1-1; the D gene is possibly TRBD1 (6 bases). The CDR3 totals 13 residues. Deletions cut 3 bases from V and 5 bases from J, with 10 bases between. In germline, CDR1 is MRHNA, CDR2 SNTAGT. In DNA, the CDR3 is TGTGCCAGCAGTGAAAGGGGGTCTACTGAAGCTTTCTTT. It encodes CASSERGSTEAFF.

CDR3 in amino acids: CASSESPTGGSYEQYF. CDR3 nucleotide sequence: TGTGCCAGCAGTGAGTCCCCGACAGGGGGCTCCTACGAGCAGTACTTC. The gene calls are TRBV6-1 and TRBJ2-7; the match to TRBD1 covers 9 bases. J lost 0 bases, V lost 3 bases, and 6 bases had no gene match. Germline V gene lookup returns CDR1 MNHNS and CDR2 SASEGT. The CDR3 has 16 residues.

The CDR3 nucleotides read TGCGCCAGCAGCCCAGGACAGGGTGGAAACACCATATATTTT. Residues: CASSPGQGGNTIYF. The genes are TRBV4-1 and TRBJ1-3; 8 bases are shared with TRBD1. The length of the CDR3 is 14 residues. J gave up 3 bases and V 4 bases, and 2 bases lay outside the gene matches. Per germline, CDR1 MGHRA and CDR2 YSYEKL.

V is TRBV2 and J is TRBJ1-6; D is undetermined. V lost 2 bases, J lost 10 bases, and 9 bases lay in between. CDR3 length: 13 amino acids. From germline, CDR1 is SNHLY and CDR2 FYNNEI. As DNA, the CDR3 is TGTGCCAGCAGTGAATCGGGGAGGTCACCCCTCCACTTT. Residues: CASSESGRSPLHF.

This chain uses TRBV2 with TRBJ2-7; TRBD1 matches at 8 bases. CDR3 length: 14 residues. Germline CDR1 reads SNHLY; CDR2 reads FYNNEI. Trimming at V came to 5 bases and at J to 3 bases, leaving 6 bases not matched to a gene. Here the CDR3 DNA reads TGTGCCAGCAGTCCAAAGGGACAGGACTACGAGCAGTACTTC. Amino acid sequence: CASSPKGQDYEQYF.

This clone has more than one count but fewer than ten. V is TRBV30 and J is TRBJ2-2, with 11 nucleotides matching TRBD2. Germline lookup yields CDR1 GTSNPN and CDR2 SVGIG (reference sequence). The CDR3 runs to 13 residues. The V gene end was trimmed by 5 bases and the J gene end by 9 bases; junction bases not matched to a gene: 5. The CDR3 region is CAWASGGRRELFF. CDR3 in DNA: TGTGCCTGGGCTAGCGGGGGGCGACGGGAGCTGTTTTTT.

The genes are TRBV7-8 and TRBJ2-3; D is possibly TRBD2 (6 bases). Per the germline V gene, CDR1 is SGHVS and CDR2 is FQNEAQ. This CDR3 contains 16 residues. Deletions cut 0 bases from V and 1 base from J, with 11 bases between. The CDR3 loop reads CASSLALSGGTDTQYF. The DNA of the CDR3 is TGTGCCAGCAGCTTAGCCCTGTCGGGGGGCACAGATACGCAGTATTTT.

The chain has TRBV30 and TRBJ2-1, with 9 positions matching TRBD1. CDR3 length equals 13 residues. With 5 bases clipped from V and 12 bases from J, the junction kept 11 bases outside the gene matches. Germline lookup yields CDR1 GTSNPN and CDR2 SVGIG (reference sequence). This CDR3 is CAWAGTGFLGQFF. In DNA form, the CDR3 reads TGTGCCTGGGCCGGGACAGGGTTTTTAGGGCAGTTCTTC.

The J gene is TRBJ1-4, the V gene TRBV4-1; weak D call: TRBD1 (6 bases). The CDR3 contains 18 residues. Germline V gene lookup returns CDR1 MGHRA and CDR2 YSYEKL. V lost 2 bases, J lost 0 bases, and 16 bases lay in between. DNA of the CDR3: TGCGCCAGCAGCCAACCAGGGGCGAGGGATGCAACTAATGAAAAACTGTTTTTT. This codes for CASSQPGARDATNEKLFF.

The J gene is TRBJ1-1, the V gene TRBV12-3 or TRBV12-4; D is unresolved. Trimming pared 7 bases from V and 5 bases from J, leaving 8 bases between. CDR3 length equals 11 residues. The CDR3 region has the DNA TGTGCCAGCACCGGTCCAACTGAAGCTTTCTTT. The encoded protein is CASTGPTEAFF.

V and J are TRBV7-2 and TRBJ2-2, with D possibly TRBD1 on 5 matching bases. The V gene lost 5 bases and the J gene lost 6 bases, with 19 bases spanning the gap. This CDR3 contains 16 residues. Germline V lookup: CDR1 SGHTA, CDR2 FQGNSA. The CDR3 DNA sequence: TGTGCCAGCAGCCCCTGGACACAACAACGACCCGGGGAGCTGTTTTTT. Residues: CASSPWTQQRPGELFF.